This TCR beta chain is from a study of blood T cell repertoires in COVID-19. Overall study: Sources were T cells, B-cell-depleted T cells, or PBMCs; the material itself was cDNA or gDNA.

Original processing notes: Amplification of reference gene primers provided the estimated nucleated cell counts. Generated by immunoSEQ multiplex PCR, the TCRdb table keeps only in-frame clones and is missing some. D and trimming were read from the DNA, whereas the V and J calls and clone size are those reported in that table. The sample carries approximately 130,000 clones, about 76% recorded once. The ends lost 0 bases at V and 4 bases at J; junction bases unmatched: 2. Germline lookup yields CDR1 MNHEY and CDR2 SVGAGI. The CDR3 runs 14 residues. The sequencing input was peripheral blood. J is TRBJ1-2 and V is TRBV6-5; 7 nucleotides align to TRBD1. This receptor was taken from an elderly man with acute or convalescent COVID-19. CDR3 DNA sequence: TGTGCCAGCAGTTACTCAGGGGGCGGCTATGGCTACACCTTC. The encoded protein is CASSYSGGGYGYTF.